The 6 T cell receptor beta chains below were found in one sample sequenced in a study of blood T cell repertoires in COVID-19. The method was immunoSEQ multiplex PCR; TCRdb's version includes in-frame clones alone and lacks a portion of them. The sample lists about 83,000 clones; more than 85% were seen once. What was sequenced was peripheral blood. Every receptor here comes from a man at least 80 years old with active or convalescent COVID-19.

V is TRBV6-5 and J is TRBJ1-5, with D tentatively TRBD1 (5 bases). Germline loops: CDR1 MNHEY, CDR2 SVGAGI. The V and J ends lost 7 bases and 5 bases respectively, with 12 bases between them. This CDR3 has 13 residues. The CDR3: CASTRTLDQPQHF. The CDR3 nucleotides are TGTGCCAGCACTAGGACATTGGATCAGCCCCAGCATTTT.

DNA for the CDR3: TGCGCCAGCAGAGTAGGGGGCAATGAAAAACTGTTTTTT. This sequence encodes CASRVGGNEKLFF. This chain connects TRBV5-1 to TRBJ1-4, with 7 bases that match TRBD1. After removal of 5 bases from V and 5 bases from J, the junction contained 3 bases not matched to a gene. This CDR3 is 13 amino acids long. Looked up from germline, CDR1 is SGHRS and CDR2 is YFSETQ.

This chain joins TRBV28 and TRBJ1-2; D perhaps matches TRBD1 (5 bases). Germline V gene lookup returns CDR1 MDHEN and CDR2 SYDVKM. V lost 7 bases, J lost 4 bases, and 10 bases lay in between. The CDR3 runs to 12 residues. DNA for the CDR3: TGTGCCAGCATCTCAGGGCTCTATGGCTACACCTTC. The encoded protein is CASISGLYGYTF.

This chain connects TRBV20-1 to TRBJ2-1; 9 nucleotides match TRBD1. The germline CDR1 and CDR2 sequences are DFQATT and SNEGSKA (reference sequence). The CDR3 spans 15 residues. V trimming: 3 bases; J trimming: 7 bases; junction bases outside the gene matches: 10. CDR3 in amino acids: CSASPGTGSVNEQFF. The CDR3, as DNA: TGCAGTGCTAGTCCCGGGACAGGGTCTGTGAATGAGCAGTTCTTC.

This clone appeared a single time. The rearrangement joins TRBV5-4 to TRBJ2-3; TRBD2 agrees at 10 bases. With 9 bases clipped from V and 10 bases from J, the junction kept 26 bases outside the gene matches. The germline CDR1 and CDR2 sequences are SGHNT and YYREEE (reference sequence). The CDR3 is 18 amino acids. In DNA, the CDR3 is TGTGCCACCGGACAAATTGACCGACGGACTAGCGGCTCCCCCTCGCAGTATTTT. Residues: CATGQIDRRTSGSPSQYF.

The chain uses TRBV28 and TRBJ1-5; 8 nucleotides agree with TRBD1. Unmatched junction bases numbered 2, after V lost 2 bases and J lost 2 bases. This CDR3 contains 15 residues. From germline, CDR1 is MDHEN and CDR2 SYDVKM. The CDR3 DNA follows: TGTGCCAGCAGTTTAGCAGGGGGCGGCAATCAGCCCCAGCATTTT. Protein product: CASSLAGGGNQPQHF.